The clone carrying this TCR beta chain was seen a few times. These data originate in a study of T-cell reconstitution after alpha-beta-depleted transplantation in children. As it was prepared, the TCRbeta library received unique molecular identifiers. TCRdb reanalysed the PCR reads using MiXCR and keeps one entry per CDR3 protein. The sample comprises some 830,000 distinct CDR3 sequences, roughly 15% of which are singletons, and just under 5% rests with the top ten. The clonotype comes from a male patient under 18 who had a stem cell transplant for acute lymphoblastic leukemia, so the T cells may come from the graft donor. Specimen: PBMCs, mostly from graft donor cells, collected 360 days after TCRalphabeta/CD19-depleted stem cell transplant.

In DNA form, the CDR3 reads TGCAGCGTTGAAAGGTTAGCGGTTGGAAATGAGCAGTTCTTC. Protein sequence: CSVERLAVGNEQFF. The chain uses TRBV29-1 and TRBJ2-1; D possibly corresponds to TRBD2 (6 bases). Trimming stripped 2 bases from V and 7 bases from J, with 15 bases between. CDR1 SQVTM and CDR2 ANQGSEA come from the germline V gene. The CDR3 is 14 amino acids.